These 27 T cell receptor beta chains were all obtained from the same sample, sequenced in a study of T-cell reconstitution after alpha-beta-depleted transplantation in children. During its preparation, the TCRbeta library received unique molecular identifiers. TCRdb analysed the PCR reads with MiXCR anew, one entry per CDR3 protein. The sample holds tens of thousands of distinct CDR3 sequences, 6% to 8% seen once. Sequenced here: PBMCs from the stem cell graft donor, sampled from the stem cell graft. The receptors were sampled from a human donor who donated a stem cell graft to a child with acute lymphoblastic leukemia.

This clonotype was counted many times. This sequence joins TRBV20-1 and TRBJ1-4, with D maybe TRBD1 (6 bases). V dropped 2 bases and J dropped 10 bases, with 17 bases sitting between them. This CDR3 comprises 14 residues. Germline CDR1 reads DFQATT; CDR2 reads SNEGSKA (reference sequence). DNA for the CDR3: TGCAGTGCTAGAACAGGGCACGAAATAGGAAAACTGTTTTTT. This sequence encodes CSARTGHEIGKLFF.

The table lists this clonotype with many counts. The CDR3 sequence: CASSLSDPGQNTEAFF. The CDR3 nucleotides read TGTGCCAGCAGCTTATCAGACCCGGGACAGAACACTGAAGCTTTCTTT. The chain has TRBV7-9 and TRBJ1-1; possible D gene TRBD1, 6 bases. V lost 2 bases and J 1 base, leaving 14 bases between the germline ends. Germline V lookup: CDR1 SEHNR, CDR2 FQNEAQ (reference sequence). CDR3 size: 16 residues.

This clonotype was observed at least ten times. This rearrangement joins TRBV10-3 to TRBJ2-7; D may correspond to TRBD1 or TRBD2 (5 bases each). There are 14 residues in the CDR3. Germline V CDR1 and CDR2: ENHRY, SYGVKD. V lost 8 bases, J lost 0 bases, and 14 bases lay in between. CDR3 in DNA: TGTGCCATCGGGGACCTGGACCGCTCCTACGAGCAGTACTTC. This codes for CAIGDLDRSYEQYF.

At least ten counts were recorded for this clonotype. This chain uses TRBV27 with TRBJ2-2; no definite D call. The ends were cut back, 5 bases at V and 6 bases at J, with 7 bases in the middle. Germline V CDR1 and CDR2: MNHEY, SMNVEV (reference sequence). The CDR3 covers 12 residues. CDR3 bases: TGTGCCAGCAGTACTTCACCCGGGGAGCTGTTTTTT. This sequence encodes CASSTSPGELFF.

The CDR3 here is CASRSPGTINYGYTF. The CDR3 bases are TGTGCCAGTCGCTCTCCCGGGACGATTAACTATGGCTACACCTTC. The chain carries TRBV19 and TRBJ1-2, with a possible D match to TRBD1 (5 bases). Trimming removed 8 bases at V and 1 base at J, with 17 bases between. Looked up from germline, CDR1 is LNHDA and CDR2 is SQIVND (reference sequence). The CDR3 is 15 amino acids.

This clonotype appeared many times. The rearrangement joins TRBV24-1 to TRBJ1-5; no firm D call. With 3 bases removed from V and 3 bases from J, the gap between germline ends came to 8 bases. This CDR3 comprises 14 residues. Germline values: CDR1 KGHDR, CDR2 SFDVKD. The CDR3 nucleotides read TGTGCCACCAGTGATGTTGGACCCAATCAGCCCCAGCATTTT. Translating it yields CATSDVGPNQPQHF.

The table lists this clonotype with a few counts. The chain links TRBV5-6 to TRBJ1-6, with 11 bases lining up with TRBD1. CDR1 SGHDT and CDR2 YYEEEE come from the germline V gene. The CDR3 has 14 residues. The ends lost 0 bases at V and 10 bases at J; junction bases unmatched: 0. This CDR3 reads CASSLGTGGSPLHF. The CDR3 bases are TGTGCCAGCAGCTTGGGGACAGGGGGCTCACCCCTCCACTTT.

This clonotype occurred many times. V gene TRBV28 combines with J gene TRBJ2-4; a weak D match, TRBD1 (6 bases). The germline gives CDR1 MDHEN, CDR2 SYDVKM. V dropped 3 bases and J dropped 0 bases, with 12 bases sitting between them. CDR3 length: 16 amino acids. The CDR3 spells CASSFTTRGAKNIQYF. The CDR3 DNA sequence: TGTGCCAGCAGTTTTACAACCAGGGGAGCCAAAAACATTCAGTACTTC.

This clonotype has ten or more counts. The gene calls are TRBV29-1 and TRBJ2-7, with 9 positions matching TRBD2. This CDR3 contains 14 residues. Trimming took 0 bases from V and 10 from J; bases not matched to a gene: 10. Germline values: CDR1 SQVTM, CDR2 ANQGSEA. In DNA form, the CDR3 reads TGCAGCGTTGAAGATGGGGTAGCGGGAGTTTCCCAGTACTTC. Protein product: CSVEDGVAGVSQYF.

This clonotype was recorded a few times. The chain has TRBV6-4 and TRBJ2-3; 7 positions match TRBD2. The germline V gene has CDR1 MRHNA and CDR2 SNTAGT. V was pared by 6 bases and J by 6 bases, with 9 bases of the junction left unmatched. The CDR3 has 14 amino acids. As DNA, the CDR3 is TGTGCCAGCAGACCCGGACTAGAAGGCGATACGCAGTATTTT. Protein: CASRPGLEGDTQYF.

This clonotype was detected many times. The chain carries TRBV12-3 or TRBV12-4 and TRBJ1-1; D remains ambiguous. Trimming took 4 bases from V and 1 from J, leaving 13 bases between them. The CDR3 contains 15 residues. CDR3: CASSYSGLGNTEAFF. The DNA of the CDR3 is TGTGCCAGCAGTTACTCCGGGCTGGGGAACACTGAAGCTTTCTTT.

This clonotype was seen a few times. The CDR3 here is CATSRDPDRPTGELFF. In DNA form, the CDR3 reads TGTGCCACCAGCAGAGATCCGGACCGCCCCACCGGGGAGCTGTTTTTT. This chain connects TRBV15 to TRBJ2-2; D call uncertain. V lost 0 bases and J lost 4, with 12 bases in between. This CDR3 comprises 16 residues. The germline V gene encodes CDR1 LNHNV and CDR2 YYDKDF (reference sequence).

This clonotype occurred many times. The chain combines TRBV12-3 or TRBV12-4 with TRBJ1-1, with no clear D. V lost 2 bases to trimming and J lost 5 bases, with 3 bases between them. This CDR3 region has 11 residues. The CDR3 DNA reads TGTGCCAGCAGTTTACAGACTGAAGCTTTCTTT. This gives the protein CASSLQTEAFF.

At least ten counts were recorded for this clonotype. The chain is built from TRBV28 and TRBJ1-1; D is undetermined. Germline V gene sequence: CDR1 MDHEN, CDR2 SYDVKM. The length of the CDR3 is 14 residues. The ends were cut back, 2 bases at V and 5 bases at J, with 12 bases in the middle. In DNA, the CDR3 is TGTGCCAGCAGTTTAATAGGCCGGCTAACTGAAGCTTTCTTT. It specifies CASSLIGRLTEAFF. The full variable domain, completed using reference TRBV28 and TRBJ1-1, is DVKVTQSSRYLVKRTGEKVFLECVQDMDHENMFWYRQDPGLGLRLIYFSYDVKMKEKGDIPEGYSVSREKKERFSLILESASTNQTSMYLCASSLIGRLTEAFFGQGTRLTVV.

This clonotype was counted a few times. The V and J genes are TRBV4-3 and TRBJ2-6; 7 nucleotides match TRBD1. The J segment lost 1 base and the V segment lost 4 bases, leaving 7 bases of the junction unmatched. Germline CDR1 is LGHNA and CDR2 is YSLEER. This CDR3 comprises 17 residues. The CDR3 nucleotides are TGCGCCAGCAGCCCCGGGACAGCTACTTCTGGGGCCAACGTCCTGACTTTC. This encodes CASSPGTATSGANVLTF.

This clonotype has just a few counts. This chain links TRBV7-3 with TRBJ2-5, with 7 nucleotides matching TRBD2. V was clipped by 3 bases and J by 3 bases; unmatched bases: 7. This CDR3 has 15 residues. Germline V gene data show CDR1 as SGHTA and CDR2 as FQGTGA. The CDR3 DNA follows: TGTGCCAGCAGCTTCGGGGGAGGGATGGAAGAGACCCAGTACTTC. As protein: CASSFGGGMEETQYF.

This chain uses TRBV5-5 with TRBJ1-2; TRBD1 might be the D (5 bases). The CDR3 has 15 amino acids. V dropped 1 base and J dropped 0 bases, with 10 bases sitting between them. CDR1 is SGHKS, CDR2 YYEKEE, per germline (reference sequence). CDR3 in DNA: TGTGCCAGCAGCTTGTATACGGGGGCTAACTATGGCTACACCTTC. As protein: CASSLYTGANYGYTF.

This clonotype has ten or more counts. V gene TRBV24-1 combines with J gene TRBJ1-4, with a possible D match to TRBD1 (5 bases). The CDR3 is 14 amino acids. Trimming took 4 bases from V and 5 from J, leaving 10 bases between them. The germline V gene has CDR1 KGHDR and CDR2 SFDVKD. The CDR3 loop is CATSERGPNEKLFF. CDR3 nucleotides: TGTGCCACCAGTGAGAGGGGACCAAATGAAAAACTGTTTTTT.

This clonotype was observed many times. The chain combines TRBV6-1 with TRBJ2-7, with D possibly being TRBD2 (5 bases). This CDR3 contains 15 residues. V lost 6 bases and J 5 bases, leaving 20 bases between the germline ends. The germline V gene has CDR1 MNHNS and CDR2 SASEGT. CDR3 loop: CASSSPAGGSHEQYF. The CDR3 DNA reads as TGTGCCAGCAGCTCACCGGCAGGTGGGAGCCACGAGCAGTACTTC.

This clonotype was detected many times. The V call is TRBV15, the J call TRBJ2-5; 12 nucleotides line up with TRBD1. This CDR3 region has 15 residues. Germline V gene sequence: CDR1 LNHNV, CDR2 YYDKDF (reference sequence). V lost 6 bases, J lost 5 bases, and 7 bases stayed unmatched. Written as DNA, the CDR3 is TGTGCCACCAGGGAGCGGGACAGGGGGCAGGAGACCCAGTACTTC. This gives the protein CATRERDRGQETQYF. The variable domain in full, with the rest retrieved from reference TRBV15 and TRBJ2-5, is DAMVIQNPRYQVTQFGKPVTLSCSQTLNHNVMYWYQQKSSQAPKLLFHYYDKDFNNEADTPDNFQSRRPNTSFCFLDIRSPGLGDTAMYLCATRERDRGQETQYFGPGTRLLVL.

This clonotype was observed a handful of times. J is TRBJ2-5 and V is TRBV28; D is unresolved. Germline V gene sequence: CDR1 MDHEN, CDR2 SYDVKM. The CDR3 is 13 residues long. Trimming stripped 6 bases from V and 4 bases from J, with 12 bases between. The CDR3 sequence: CASSPRLSETQYF. CDR3 nucleotides: TGTGCCAGCAGCCCCCGGCTTTCAGAGACCCAGTACTTC.

In its sample, this clonotype was seen many times. The rearrangement links TRBV29-1 to TRBJ1-1, with unresolved D. The V gene's germline CDR1 is SQVTM and CDR2 ANQGSEA. V was trimmed by 0 bases and J by 1 base, leaving 3 bases between them. The CDR3 extends over 12 amino acids. The CDR3 bases are TGCAGCGTTGAAGAGAAGAACACTGAAGCTTTCTTT. This translates into CSVEEKNTEAFF.

The sample holds a few counts of this clonotype. The chain links TRBV27 to TRBJ2-7; either TRBD1 or TRBD2 may fit D (5 bases each). The CDR3 has 14 amino acids. V was cut by 5 bases and J by 3 bases, with 14 bases left in between. Germline CDR1 is MNHEY and CDR2 is SMNVEV (reference sequence). CDR3 loop: CASSNRDGLYEQYF. The CDR3 bases are TGTGCCAGCAGTAACCGGGACGGGCTCTACGAGCAGTACTTC.

Many counts were recorded for this clonotype. V usage is TRBV5-5 and J usage is TRBJ2-7; possibly TRBD2 for D (6 bases). V dropped 1 base and J dropped 0 bases, with 14 bases sitting between them. Looked up from germline, CDR1 is SGHKS and CDR2 is YYEKEE (reference sequence). This CDR3 is 16 amino acids long. The DNA of the CDR3 is TGTGCCAGCAGCTTGCTGCGGGGCCAAAGCTCCTACGAGCAGTACTTC. Protein: CASSLLRGQSSYEQYF.

This clonotype was counted many times. The chain recombines TRBV5-1 with TRBJ1-2; tentative D call: TRBD1 (6 bases). V gave up 3 bases and J gave up 14 bases, with 26 bases separating them. The CDR3 covers 15 residues. CDR1 SGHRS and CDR2 YFSETQ come from the germline V gene. Written as DNA, the CDR3 is TGCGCCAGCAGCTCCCGCCAGGGGACGGACGTCGGGTTGACCTTC. Residues: CASSSRQGTDVGLTF.

At least ten counts were recorded for this clonotype. This chain uses TRBV7-6 with TRBJ2-2; 8 positions match TRBD2. The CDR3 loop spans 15 amino acids. Per germline, CDR1 SGHVS and CDR2 FNYEAQ. Germline trimming cut 3 bases from V and 5 bases from J; bases unmatched to any gene: 5. CDR3 nucleotide sequence: TGTGCCAGCAGCTTGGCGGGGGGCGGTACCGGGGAGCTGTTTTTT. Protein product: CASSLAGGGTGELFF.

The V and J genes are TRBV19 and TRBJ2-5, with D perhaps matching TRBD2 (6 bases). The V and J ends lost 3 bases and 10 bases respectively, with 18 bases between them. CDR1 and CDR2 from the germline V gene are LNHDA and SQIVND (reference sequence). The CDR3 extends over 14 amino acids. As DNA, the CDR3 is TGTGCCAGTAGTATTCTCGGGAGCACCGGGGACCAGTACTTC. Translating it yields CASSILGSTGDQYF.